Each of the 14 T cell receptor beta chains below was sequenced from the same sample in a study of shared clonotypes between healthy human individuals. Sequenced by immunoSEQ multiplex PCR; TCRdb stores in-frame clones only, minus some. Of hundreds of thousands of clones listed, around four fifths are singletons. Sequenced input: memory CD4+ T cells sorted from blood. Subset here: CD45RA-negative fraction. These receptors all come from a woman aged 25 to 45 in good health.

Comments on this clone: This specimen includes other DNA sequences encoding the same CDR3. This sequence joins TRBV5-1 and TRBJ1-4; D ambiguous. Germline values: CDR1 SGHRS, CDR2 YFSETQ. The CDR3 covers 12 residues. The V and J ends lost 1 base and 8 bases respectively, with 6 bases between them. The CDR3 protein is CASSLLGEKLFF. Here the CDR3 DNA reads TGCGCCAGCAGCTTGTTAGGCGAAAAACTGTTTTTT.

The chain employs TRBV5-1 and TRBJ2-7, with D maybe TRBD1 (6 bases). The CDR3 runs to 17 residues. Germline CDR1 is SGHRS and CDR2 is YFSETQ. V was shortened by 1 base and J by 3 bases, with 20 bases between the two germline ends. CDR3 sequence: CASSLTGQHFFNYEQYF. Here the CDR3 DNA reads TGCGCCAGCAGCTTGACAGGACAGCACTTCTTCAACTACGAGCAGTACTTC.

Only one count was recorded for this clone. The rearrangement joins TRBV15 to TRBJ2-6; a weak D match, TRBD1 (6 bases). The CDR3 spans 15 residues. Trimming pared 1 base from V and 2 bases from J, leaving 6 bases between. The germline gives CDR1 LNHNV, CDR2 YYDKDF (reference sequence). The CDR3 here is CATSRGTAGANVLTF. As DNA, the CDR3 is TGTGCCACCAGCAGAGGGACAGCTGGGGCCAACGTCCTGACTTTC.

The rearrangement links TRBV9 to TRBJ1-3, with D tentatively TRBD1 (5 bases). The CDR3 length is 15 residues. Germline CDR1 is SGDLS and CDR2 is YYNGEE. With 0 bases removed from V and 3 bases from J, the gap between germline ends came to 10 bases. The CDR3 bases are TGTGCCAGCAGCGTAGACAGGCAGGGTGGAAACACCATATATTTT. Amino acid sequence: CASSVDRQGGNTIYF.

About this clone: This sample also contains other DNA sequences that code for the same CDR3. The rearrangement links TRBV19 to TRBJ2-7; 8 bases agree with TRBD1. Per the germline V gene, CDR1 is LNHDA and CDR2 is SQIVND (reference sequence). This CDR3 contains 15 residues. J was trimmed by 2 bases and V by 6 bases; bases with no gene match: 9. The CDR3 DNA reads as TGTGCCAGTAGCATCCGGGGACAGGAGGCCTACGAGCAGTACTTC. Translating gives CASSIRGQEAYEQYF.

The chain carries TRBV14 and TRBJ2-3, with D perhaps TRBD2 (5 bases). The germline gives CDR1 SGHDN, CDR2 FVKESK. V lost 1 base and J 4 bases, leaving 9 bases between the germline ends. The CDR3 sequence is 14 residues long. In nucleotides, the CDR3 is TGTGCCAGCAGCCAAGGGAGAGGGCCAGATACGCAGTATTTT. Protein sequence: CASSQGRGPDTQYF.

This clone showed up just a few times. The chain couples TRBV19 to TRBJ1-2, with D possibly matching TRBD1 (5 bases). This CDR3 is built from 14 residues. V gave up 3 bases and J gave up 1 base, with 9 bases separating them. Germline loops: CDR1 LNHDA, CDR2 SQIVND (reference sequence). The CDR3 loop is CASSISTDNYGYTF. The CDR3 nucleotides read TGTGCCAGTAGTATCTCGACAGATAACTATGGCTACACCTTC.

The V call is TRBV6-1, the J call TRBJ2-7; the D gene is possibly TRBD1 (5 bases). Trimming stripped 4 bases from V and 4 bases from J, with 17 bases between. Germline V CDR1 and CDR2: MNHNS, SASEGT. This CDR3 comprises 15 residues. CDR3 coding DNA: TGTGCCAGCAGTGGACCTCTACAAGGGGTATACGAGCAGTACTTC. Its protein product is CASSGPLQGVYEQYF.

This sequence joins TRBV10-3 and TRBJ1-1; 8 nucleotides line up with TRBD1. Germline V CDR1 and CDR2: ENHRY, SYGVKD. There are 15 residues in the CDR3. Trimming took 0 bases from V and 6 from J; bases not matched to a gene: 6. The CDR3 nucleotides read TGTGCCATCAGTGAGTCGGGCAGGGGGCGCTCTGAAGCTTTCTTT. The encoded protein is CAISESGRGRSEAFF.

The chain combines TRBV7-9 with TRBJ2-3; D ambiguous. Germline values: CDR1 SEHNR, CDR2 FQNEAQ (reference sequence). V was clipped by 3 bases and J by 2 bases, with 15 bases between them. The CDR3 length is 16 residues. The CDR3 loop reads CASSLSLQFDTDTQYF. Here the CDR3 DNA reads TGTGCCAGCAGCTTGAGTCTCCAGTTTGACACAGATACGCAGTATTTT.

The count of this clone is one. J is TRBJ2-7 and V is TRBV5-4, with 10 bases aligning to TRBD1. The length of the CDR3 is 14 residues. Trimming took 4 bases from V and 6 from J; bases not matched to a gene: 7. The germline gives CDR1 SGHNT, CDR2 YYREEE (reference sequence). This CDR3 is CASSIPGTGAEQYF. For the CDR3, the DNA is TGTGCCAGCAGCATCCCAGGGACAGGGGCCGAGCAGTACTTC.

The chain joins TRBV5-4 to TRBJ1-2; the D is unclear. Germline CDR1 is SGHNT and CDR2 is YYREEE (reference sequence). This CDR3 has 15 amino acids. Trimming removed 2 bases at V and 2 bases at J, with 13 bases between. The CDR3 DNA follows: TGTGCCAGCAGCTTCAGTGACCCTGGGAACTATGGCTACACCTTC. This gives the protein CASSFSDPGNYGYTF.

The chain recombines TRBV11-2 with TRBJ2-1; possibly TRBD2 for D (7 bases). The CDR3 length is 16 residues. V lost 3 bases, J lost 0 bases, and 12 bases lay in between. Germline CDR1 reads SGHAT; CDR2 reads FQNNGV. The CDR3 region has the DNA TGTGCCAGCAGCTTCGGGGGGCCGAGCTCCTACAATGAGCAGTTCTTC. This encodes CASSFGGPSSYNEQFF.

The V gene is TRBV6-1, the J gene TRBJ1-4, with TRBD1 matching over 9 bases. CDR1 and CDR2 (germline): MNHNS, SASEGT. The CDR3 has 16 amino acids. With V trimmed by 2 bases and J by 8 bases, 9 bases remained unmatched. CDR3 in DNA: TGTGCCAGCAGTGAACCCCAGGACAGGGGATCAGAAAAACTGTTTTTT. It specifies CASSEPQDRGSEKLFF.